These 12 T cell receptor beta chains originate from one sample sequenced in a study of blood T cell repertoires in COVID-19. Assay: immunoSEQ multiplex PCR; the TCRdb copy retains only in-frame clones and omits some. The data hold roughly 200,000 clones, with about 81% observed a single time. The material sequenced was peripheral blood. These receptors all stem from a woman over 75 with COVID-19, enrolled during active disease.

Written as DNA, the CDR3 is TGTGCCAGCAGTTCCGACAGGGGGGGTGAGCAGTTCTTC. Translating gives CASSSDRGGEQFF. V usage is TRBV27 and J usage is TRBJ2-1, with TRBD1 identical over 9 bases. V was pared by 4 bases and J by 9 bases, with 4 bases of the junction left unmatched. Germline V lookup: CDR1 MNHEY, CDR2 SMNVEV (reference sequence). CDR3 size: 13 residues.

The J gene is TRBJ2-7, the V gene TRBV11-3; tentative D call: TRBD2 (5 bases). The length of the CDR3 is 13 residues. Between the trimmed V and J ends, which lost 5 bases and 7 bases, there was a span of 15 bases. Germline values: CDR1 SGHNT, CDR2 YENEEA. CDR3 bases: TGTGCCAGCAGCCCGAGGCGGGCGGGTGAGCAGTACTTC. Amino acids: CASSPRRAGEQYF. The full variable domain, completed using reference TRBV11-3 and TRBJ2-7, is EAGVVQSPRYKIIEKKQPVAFWCNPISGHNTLYWYLQNLGQGPELLIRYENEEAVDDSQLPKDRFSAERLKGVDSTLKIQPAELGDSAVYLCASSPRRAGEQYFGPGTRLTVT.

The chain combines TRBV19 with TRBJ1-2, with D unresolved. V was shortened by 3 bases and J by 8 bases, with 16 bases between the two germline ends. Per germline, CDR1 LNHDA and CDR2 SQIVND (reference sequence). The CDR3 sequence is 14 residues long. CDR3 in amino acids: CASSITDGWWGYTF. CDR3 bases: TGTGCCAGTAGTATTACAGACGGCTGGTGGGGCTACACCTTC.

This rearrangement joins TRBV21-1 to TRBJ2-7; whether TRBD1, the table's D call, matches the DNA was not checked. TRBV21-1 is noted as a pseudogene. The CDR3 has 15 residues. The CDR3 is CASSIDREITYEQYF. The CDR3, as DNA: TGTGCCAGCAGCATCGACAGGGAGATAACCTACGAGCAGTACTTC.

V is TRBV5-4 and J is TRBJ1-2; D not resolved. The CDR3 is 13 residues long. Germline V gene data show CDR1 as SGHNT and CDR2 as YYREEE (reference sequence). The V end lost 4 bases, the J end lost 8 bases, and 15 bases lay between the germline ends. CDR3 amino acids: CASSPRDTLGYTF. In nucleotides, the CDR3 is TGTGCCAGCAGCCCGAGGGATACTTTGGGCTACACCTTC.

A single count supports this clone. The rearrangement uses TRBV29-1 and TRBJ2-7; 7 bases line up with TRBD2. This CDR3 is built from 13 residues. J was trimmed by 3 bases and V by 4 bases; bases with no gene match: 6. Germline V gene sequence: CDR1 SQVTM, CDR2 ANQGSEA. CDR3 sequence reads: CSVASGILYEQYF. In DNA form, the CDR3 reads TGCAGCGTTGCGAGCGGGATCCTCTACGAGCAGTACTTC.

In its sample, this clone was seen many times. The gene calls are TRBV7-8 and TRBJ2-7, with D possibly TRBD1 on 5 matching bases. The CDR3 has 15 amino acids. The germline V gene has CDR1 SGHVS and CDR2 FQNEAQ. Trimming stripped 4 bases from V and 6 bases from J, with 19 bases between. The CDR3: CASSSRTPRPSEQYF. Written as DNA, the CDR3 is TGTGCCAGCAGCTCCAGGACACCCCGACCTTCCGAGCAGTACTTC.

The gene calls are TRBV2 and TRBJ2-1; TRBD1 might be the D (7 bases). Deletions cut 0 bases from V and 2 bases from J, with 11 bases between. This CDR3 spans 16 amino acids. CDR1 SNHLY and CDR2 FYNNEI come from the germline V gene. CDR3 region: CASSEARRGAYNEQFF. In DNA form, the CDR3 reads TGTGCCAGCAGTGAAGCTCGCAGGGGGGCCTACAATGAGCAGTTCTTC. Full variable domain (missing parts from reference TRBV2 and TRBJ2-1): EPEVTQTPSHQVTQMGQEVILRCVPISNHLYFYWYRQILGQKVEFLVSFYNNEISEKSEIFDDQFSVERPDGSNFTLKIRSTKLEDSAMYFCASSEARRGAYNEQFFGPGTRLTVL.

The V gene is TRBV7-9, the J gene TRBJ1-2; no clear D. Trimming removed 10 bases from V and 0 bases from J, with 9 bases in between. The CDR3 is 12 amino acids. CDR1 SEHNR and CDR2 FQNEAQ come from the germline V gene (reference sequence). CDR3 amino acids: CATDKANYGYTF. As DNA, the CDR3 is TGTGCCACCGACAAGGCTAACTATGGCTACACCTTC.

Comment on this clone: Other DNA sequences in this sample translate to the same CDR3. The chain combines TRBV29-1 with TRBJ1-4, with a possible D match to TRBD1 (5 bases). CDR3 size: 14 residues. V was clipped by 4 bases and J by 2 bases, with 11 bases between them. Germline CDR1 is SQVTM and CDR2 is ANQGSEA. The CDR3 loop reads CSVGQGSTNEKLFF. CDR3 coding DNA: TGCAGCGTTGGCCAGGGAAGCACTAATGAAAAACTGTTTTTT. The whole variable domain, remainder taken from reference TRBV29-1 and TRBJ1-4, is SAVISQKPSRDICQRGTSLTIQCQVDSQVTMMFWYRQQPGQSLTLIATANQGSEATYESGFVIDKFPISRPNLTFSTLTVSNMSPEDSSIYLCSVGQGSTNEKLFFGSGTQLSVL.

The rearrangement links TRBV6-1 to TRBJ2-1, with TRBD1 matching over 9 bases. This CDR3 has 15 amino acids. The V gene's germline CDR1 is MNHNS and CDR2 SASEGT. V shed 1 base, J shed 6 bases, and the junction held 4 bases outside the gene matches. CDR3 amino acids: CASSEGGQGINEQFF. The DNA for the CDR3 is TGTGCCAGCAGTGAAGGGGGACAGGGCATCAATGAGCAGTTCTTC.

CDR3 in amino acids: CASSSLTGGADTQYF. DNA of the CDR3: TGTGCCAGCAGCAGTTTGACAGGGGGCGCAGATACGCAGTATTTT. The J gene is TRBJ2-3, the V gene TRBV3-1 (or the pseudogene TRBV3-2); 10 bases line up with TRBD1. Germline V lookup: CDR1 LGHDT, CDR2 YNNKEL (reference sequence). V dropped 5 bases and J dropped 4; count of bases not matched to a gene: 6. The CDR3 covers 15 residues.